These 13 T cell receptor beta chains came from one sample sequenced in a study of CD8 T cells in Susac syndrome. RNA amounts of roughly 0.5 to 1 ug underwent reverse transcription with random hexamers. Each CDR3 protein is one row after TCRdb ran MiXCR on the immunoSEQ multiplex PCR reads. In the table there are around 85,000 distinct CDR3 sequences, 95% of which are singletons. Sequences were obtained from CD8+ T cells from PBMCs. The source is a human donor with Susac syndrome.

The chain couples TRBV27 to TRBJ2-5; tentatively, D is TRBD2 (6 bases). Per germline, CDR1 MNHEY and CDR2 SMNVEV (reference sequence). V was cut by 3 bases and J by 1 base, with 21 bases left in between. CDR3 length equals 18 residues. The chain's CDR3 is CASSFREPGLSFQETQYF. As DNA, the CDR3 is TGTGCCAGCAGTTTTAGGGAACCGGGACTCTCTTTCCAAGAGACCCAGTACTTC.

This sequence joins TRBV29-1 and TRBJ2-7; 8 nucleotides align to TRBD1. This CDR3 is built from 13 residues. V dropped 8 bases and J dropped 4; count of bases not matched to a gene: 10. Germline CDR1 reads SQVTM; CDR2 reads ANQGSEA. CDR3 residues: CSSLDRESYEQYF. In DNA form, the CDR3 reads TGCAGCTCATTGGACAGGGAGAGTTACGAGCAGTACTTC.

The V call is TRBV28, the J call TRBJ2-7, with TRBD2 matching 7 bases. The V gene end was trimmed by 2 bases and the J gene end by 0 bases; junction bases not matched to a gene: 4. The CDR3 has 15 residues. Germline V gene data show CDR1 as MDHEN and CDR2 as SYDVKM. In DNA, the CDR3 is TGTGCCAGCAGTTTAAGCGGGGTAAGCTCCTACGAGCAGTACTTC. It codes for CASSLSGVSSYEQYF.

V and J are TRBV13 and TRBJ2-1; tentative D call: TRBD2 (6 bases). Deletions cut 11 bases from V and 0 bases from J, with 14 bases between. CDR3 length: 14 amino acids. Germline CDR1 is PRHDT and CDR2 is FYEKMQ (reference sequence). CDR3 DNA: TGTGCCTCACGCTTGCGGGGCTCCTACAATGAGCAGTTCTTC. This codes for CASRLRGSYNEQFF.

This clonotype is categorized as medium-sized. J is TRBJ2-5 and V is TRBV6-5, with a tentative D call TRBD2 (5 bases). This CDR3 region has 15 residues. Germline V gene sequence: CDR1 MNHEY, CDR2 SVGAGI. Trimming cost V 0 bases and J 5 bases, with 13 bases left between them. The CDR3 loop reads CASSYSPGSEETQYF. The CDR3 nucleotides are TGTGCCAGCAGTTACTCCCCGGGGTCAGAGGAGACCCAGTACTTC.

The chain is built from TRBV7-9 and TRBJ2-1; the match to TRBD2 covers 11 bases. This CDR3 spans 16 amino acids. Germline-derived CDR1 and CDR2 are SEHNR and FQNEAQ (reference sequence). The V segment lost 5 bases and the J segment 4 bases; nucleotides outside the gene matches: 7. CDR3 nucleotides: TGTGCCAGCAGCCGTACTAGCGGGAGTCCGTACAATGAGCAGTTCTTC. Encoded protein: CASSRTSGSPYNEQFF.

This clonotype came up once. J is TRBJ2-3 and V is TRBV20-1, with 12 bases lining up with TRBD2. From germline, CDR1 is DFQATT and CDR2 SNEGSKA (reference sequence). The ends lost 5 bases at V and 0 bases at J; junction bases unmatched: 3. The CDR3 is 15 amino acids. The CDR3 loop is CSALLAGGSTDTQYF. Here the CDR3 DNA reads TGCAGTGCTTTACTAGCGGGAGGAAGCACAGATACGCAGTATTTT.

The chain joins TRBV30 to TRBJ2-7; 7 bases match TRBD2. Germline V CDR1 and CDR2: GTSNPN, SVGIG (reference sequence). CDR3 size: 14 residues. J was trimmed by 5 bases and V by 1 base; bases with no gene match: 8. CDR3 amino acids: CAWSGWEGGHEQYF. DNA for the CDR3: TGTGCCTGGAGTGGGTGGGAGGGCGGCCACGAGCAGTACTTC.

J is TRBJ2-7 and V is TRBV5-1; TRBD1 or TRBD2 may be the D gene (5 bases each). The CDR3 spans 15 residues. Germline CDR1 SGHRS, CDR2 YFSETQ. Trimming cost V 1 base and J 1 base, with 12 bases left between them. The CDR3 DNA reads TGCGCCAGCAGCTTGTCTCCAGGGACGTCCTACGAGCAGTACTTC. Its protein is CASSLSPGTSYEQYF.

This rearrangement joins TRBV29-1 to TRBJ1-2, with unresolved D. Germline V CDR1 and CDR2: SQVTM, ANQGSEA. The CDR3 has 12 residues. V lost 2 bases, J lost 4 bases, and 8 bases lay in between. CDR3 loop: CSVELTGYGYTF. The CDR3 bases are TGCAGCGTTGAATTAACCGGCTATGGCTACACCTTC.

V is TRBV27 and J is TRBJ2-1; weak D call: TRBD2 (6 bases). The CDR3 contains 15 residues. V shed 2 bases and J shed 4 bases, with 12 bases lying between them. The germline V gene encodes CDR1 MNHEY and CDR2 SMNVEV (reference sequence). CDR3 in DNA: TGTGCCAGCAGTTTAATCAGGGAGGCATACAATGAGCAGTTCTTC. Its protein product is CASSLIREAYNEQFF.

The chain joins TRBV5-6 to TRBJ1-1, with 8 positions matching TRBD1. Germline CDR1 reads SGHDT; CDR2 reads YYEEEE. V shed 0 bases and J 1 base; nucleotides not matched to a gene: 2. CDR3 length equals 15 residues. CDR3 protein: CASSLGGTGNTEAFF. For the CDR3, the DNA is TGTGCCAGCAGCTTGGGAGGGACAGGGAACACTGAAGCTTTCTTT.

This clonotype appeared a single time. CDR3 sequence: CASSSNSGEETQYF. The DNA of the CDR3 is TGTGCCAGCAGTAGCAATTCAGGGGAAGAGACCCAGTACTTC. V usage is TRBV12-3 or TRBV12-4 and J usage is TRBJ2-5; D perhaps matches TRBD1 (6 bases). V was trimmed by 5 bases and J by 3 bases, leaving 13 bases between them. The CDR3 spans 14 residues.